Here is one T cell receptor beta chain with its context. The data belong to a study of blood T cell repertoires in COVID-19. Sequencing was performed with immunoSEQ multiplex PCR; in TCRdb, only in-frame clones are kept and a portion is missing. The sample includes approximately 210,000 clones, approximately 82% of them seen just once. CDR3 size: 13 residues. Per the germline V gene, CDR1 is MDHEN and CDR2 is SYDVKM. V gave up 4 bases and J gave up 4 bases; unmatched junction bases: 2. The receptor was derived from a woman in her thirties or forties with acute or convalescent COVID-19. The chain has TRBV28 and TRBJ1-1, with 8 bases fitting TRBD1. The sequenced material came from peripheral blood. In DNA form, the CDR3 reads TGTGCCAGCAGTTCACAGGGGGGCACTGAAGCTTTCTTT. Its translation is CASSSQGGTEAFF.